This T cell receptor beta chain was sequenced in a study of T cells in Graves' hyperthyroidism and ophthalmopathy. Study-level information: Peripheral blood was taken when the disease was first diagnosed, before any treatment began.

This clonotype was seen repeatedly, ten times or more. Its antigen is not identified. Study-level results: By a 13 V-J model, ophthalmopathy was set apart from stable hyperthyroidism. It was a median about 6.5 months before onset that the model predicted ophthalmopathy. Blood samples included most of the expanded thyroid clonotypes exceeding 0.001.

Trimming stripped 2 bases from V and 0 bases from J, with 14 bases between. The CDR3 totals 17 residues. What was amplified from RNA transcripts were TCR beta CDR3 regions. When the TCR CDR3 underwent first-round RT-PCR, the HTBI primer set was used. MiXCR, applied by TCRdb to the multiplex PCR reads, yields one record per CDR3 protein. The sample shows 300,000 to 350,000 distinct CDR3 sequences, about 15% of them seen only once. The chain has TRBV12-3 or TRBV12-4 and TRBJ2-1; possible D gene TRBD2, 5 bases. Sequencing was carried out using blood. The TCR sequence derives from a man between 25 and 39 years old with Graves' hyperthyroidism. The CDR3 region has the DNA TGTGCCAGCAGTTTACCCATCTTAGCGTCCTCCTACAATGAGCAGTTCTTC. Protein sequence: CASSLPILASSYNEQFF.